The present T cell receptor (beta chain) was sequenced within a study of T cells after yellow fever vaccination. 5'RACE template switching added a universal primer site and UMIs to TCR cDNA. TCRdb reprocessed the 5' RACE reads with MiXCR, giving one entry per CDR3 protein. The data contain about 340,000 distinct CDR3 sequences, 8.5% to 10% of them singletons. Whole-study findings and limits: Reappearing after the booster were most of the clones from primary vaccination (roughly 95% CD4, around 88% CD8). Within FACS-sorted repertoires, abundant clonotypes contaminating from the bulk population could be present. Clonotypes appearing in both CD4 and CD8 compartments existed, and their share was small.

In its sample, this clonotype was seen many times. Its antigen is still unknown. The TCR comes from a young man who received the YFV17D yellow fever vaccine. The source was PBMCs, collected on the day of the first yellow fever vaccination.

This chain's CDR3 is CASRRGGYEKLFF. In DNA form, the CDR3 reads TGTGCCAGCAGGAGAGGGGGCTACGAAAAACTGTTTTTT. This sequence joins TRBV12-3 or TRBV12-4 and TRBJ1-4; the match to TRBD1 covers 7 bases. The CDR3 runs 13 residues. V trimming: 6 bases; J trimming: 8 bases; junction bases outside the gene matches: 6.